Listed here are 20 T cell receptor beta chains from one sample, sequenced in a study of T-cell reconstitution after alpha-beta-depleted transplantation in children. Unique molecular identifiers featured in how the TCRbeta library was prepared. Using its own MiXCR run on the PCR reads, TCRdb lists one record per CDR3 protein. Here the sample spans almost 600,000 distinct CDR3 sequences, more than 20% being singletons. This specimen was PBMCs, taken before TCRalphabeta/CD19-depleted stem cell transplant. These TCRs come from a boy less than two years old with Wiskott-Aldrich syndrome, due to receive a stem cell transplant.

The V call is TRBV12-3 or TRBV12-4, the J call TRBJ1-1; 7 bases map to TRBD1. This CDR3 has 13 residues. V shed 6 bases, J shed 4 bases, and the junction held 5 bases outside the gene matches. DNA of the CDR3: TGTGCCAGCAGGCTGGGACAGTTCACTGAAGCTTTCTTT. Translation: CASRLGQFTEAFF.

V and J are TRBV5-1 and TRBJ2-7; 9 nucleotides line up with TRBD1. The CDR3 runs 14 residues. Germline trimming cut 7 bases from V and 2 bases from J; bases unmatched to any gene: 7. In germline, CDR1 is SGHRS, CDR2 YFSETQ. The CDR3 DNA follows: TGCGCCAGCGGAGTACAGGGGGCGGCCTACGAGCAGTACTTC. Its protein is CASGVQGAAYEQYF.

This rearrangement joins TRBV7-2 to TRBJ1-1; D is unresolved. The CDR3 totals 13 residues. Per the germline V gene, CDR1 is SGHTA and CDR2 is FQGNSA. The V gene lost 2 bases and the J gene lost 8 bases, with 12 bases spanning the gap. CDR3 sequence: CASSLNPESEAFF. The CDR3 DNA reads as TGTGCCAGCAGCTTAAACCCAGAATCCGAAGCTTTCTTT. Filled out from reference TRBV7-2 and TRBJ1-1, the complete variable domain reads GAGVSQSPSNKVTEKGKDVELRCDPISGHTALYWYRQSLGQGLEFLIYFQGNSAPDKSGLPSDRFSAERTGGSVSTLTIQRTQQEDSAVYLCASSLNPESEAFFGQGTRLTVV.

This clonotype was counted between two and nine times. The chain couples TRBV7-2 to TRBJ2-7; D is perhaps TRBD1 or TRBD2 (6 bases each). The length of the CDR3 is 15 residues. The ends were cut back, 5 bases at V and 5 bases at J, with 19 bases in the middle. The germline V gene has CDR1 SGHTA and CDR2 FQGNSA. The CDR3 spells CASSPGMGGFNEQYF. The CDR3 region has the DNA TGTGCCAGCAGCCCGGGGATGGGGGGCTTTAACGAGCAGTACTTC.

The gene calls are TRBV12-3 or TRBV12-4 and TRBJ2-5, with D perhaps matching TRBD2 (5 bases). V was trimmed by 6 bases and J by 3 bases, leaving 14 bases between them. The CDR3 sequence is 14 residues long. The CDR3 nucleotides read TGTGCCAGCAGCCCTTCCCCAGCGGAAGAGACCCAGTACTTC. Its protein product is CASSPSPAEETQYF.

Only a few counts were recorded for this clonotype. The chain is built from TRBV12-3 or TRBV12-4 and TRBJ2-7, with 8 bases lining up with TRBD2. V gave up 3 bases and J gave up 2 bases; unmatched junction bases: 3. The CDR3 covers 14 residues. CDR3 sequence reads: CASSFAGGAYEQYF. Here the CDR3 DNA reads TGTGCCAGCAGTTTTGCGGGAGGAGCCTACGAGCAGTACTTC.

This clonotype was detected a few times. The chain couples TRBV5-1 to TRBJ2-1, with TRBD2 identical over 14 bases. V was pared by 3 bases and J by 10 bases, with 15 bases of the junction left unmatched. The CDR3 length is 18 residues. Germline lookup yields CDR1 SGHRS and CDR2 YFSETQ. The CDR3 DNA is TGCGCCAGCAGCTCCGGGACTAGCGGGAGCCGTTCGCTTAGAGAGCAGTTCTTC. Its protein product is CASSSGTSGSRSLREQFF. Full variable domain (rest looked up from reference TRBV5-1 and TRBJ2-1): KAGVTQTPRYLIKTRGQQVTLSCSPISGHRSVSWYQQTPGQGLQFLFEYFSETQRNKGNFPGRFSGRQFSNSRSEMNVSTLELGDSALYLCASSSGTSGSRSLREQFFGPGTRLTVL.

The CDR3 coding sequence is TGTGCCAGCAGTCAAATAGCGGGAGGCCACCCCGGGGAGCTGTTTTTT. Translating it yields CASSQIAGGHPGELFF. J is TRBJ2-2 and V is TRBV7-6; 10 bases are shared with TRBD2. CDR1 is SGHVS and CDR2 is FNYEAQ in the germline V gene. After removal of 6 bases from V and 6 bases from J, the junction contained 10 bases not matched to a gene. The CDR3 length is 16 residues.

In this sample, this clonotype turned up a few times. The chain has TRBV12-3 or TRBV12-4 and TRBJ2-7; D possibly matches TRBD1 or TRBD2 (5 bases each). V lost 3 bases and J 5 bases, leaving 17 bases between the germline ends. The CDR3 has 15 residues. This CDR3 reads CASSLRAPRGDEQYF. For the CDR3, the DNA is TGTGCCAGCAGTTTGAGGGCACCGAGAGGGGACGAGCAGTACTTC.

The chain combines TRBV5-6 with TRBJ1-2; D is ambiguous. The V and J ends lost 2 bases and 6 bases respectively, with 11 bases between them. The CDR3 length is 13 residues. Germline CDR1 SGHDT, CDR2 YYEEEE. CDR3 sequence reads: CASSLYWRDGYTF. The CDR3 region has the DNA TGTGCCAGCAGCTTATACTGGAGGGATGGCTACACCTTC.

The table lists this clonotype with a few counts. The CDR3 bases are TGCGCCAGCAGCTTGGAGTCAGGGGCCGACTACGAGCAGTACTTC. Amino acids: CASSLESGADYEQYF. The chain joins TRBV5-1 to TRBJ2-7; the D gene is possibly TRBD1 (6 bases). The V gene lost 0 bases and the J gene lost 3 bases, with 13 bases spanning the gap. This CDR3 is 15 amino acids long. Germline CDR1 SGHRS, CDR2 YFSETQ.

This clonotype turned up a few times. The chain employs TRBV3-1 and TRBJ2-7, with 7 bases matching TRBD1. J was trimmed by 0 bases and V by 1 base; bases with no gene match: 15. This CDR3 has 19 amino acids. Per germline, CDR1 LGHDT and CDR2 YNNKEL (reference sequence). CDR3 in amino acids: CASSQAQGLWRLNSYEQYF. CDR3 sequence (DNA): TGTGCCAGCAGCCAAGCACAGGGGCTTTGGCGACTGAACTCCTACGAGCAGTACTTC.

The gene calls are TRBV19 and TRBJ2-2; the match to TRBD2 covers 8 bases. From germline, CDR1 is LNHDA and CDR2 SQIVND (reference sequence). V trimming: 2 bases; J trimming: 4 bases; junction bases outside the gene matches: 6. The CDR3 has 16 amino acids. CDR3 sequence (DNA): TGTGCCAGTAGTATAACGGCGGGAGGACGCACCGGGGAGCTGTTTTTT. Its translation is CASSITAGGRTGELFF.

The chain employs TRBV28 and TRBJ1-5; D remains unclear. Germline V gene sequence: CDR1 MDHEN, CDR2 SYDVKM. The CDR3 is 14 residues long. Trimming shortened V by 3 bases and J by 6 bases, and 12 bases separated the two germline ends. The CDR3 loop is CASSFGSGGQPQHF. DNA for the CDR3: TGTGCCAGCAGTTTTGGGAGCGGCGGTCAGCCCCAGCATTTT. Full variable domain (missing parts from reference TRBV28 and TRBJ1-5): DVKVTQSSRYLVKRTGEKVFLECVQDMDHENMFWYRQDPGLGLRLIYFSYDVKMKEKGDIPEGYSVSREKKERFSLILESASTNQTSMYLCASSFGSGGQPQHFGDGTRLSIL.

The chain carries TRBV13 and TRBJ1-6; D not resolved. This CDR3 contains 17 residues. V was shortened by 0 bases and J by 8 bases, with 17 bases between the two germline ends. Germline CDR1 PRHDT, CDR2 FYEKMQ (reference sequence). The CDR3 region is CASSLGPGMFLDSPLHF. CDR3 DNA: TGTGCCAGCAGCTTAGGCCCGGGGATGTTCCTAGATTCACCCCTCCACTTT. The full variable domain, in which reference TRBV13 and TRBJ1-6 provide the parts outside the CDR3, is AAGVIQSPRHLIKEKRETATLKCYPIPRHDTVYWYQQGPGQDPQFLISFYEKMQSDKGSIPDRFSAQQFSDYHSELNMSSLELGDSALYFCASSLGPGMFLDSPLHFGNGTRLTVT.

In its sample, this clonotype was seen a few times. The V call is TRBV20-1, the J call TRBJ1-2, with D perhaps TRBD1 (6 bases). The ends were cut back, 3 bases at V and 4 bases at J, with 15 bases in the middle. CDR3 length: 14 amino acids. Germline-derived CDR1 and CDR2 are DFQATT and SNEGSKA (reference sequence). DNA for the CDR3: TGCAGTGCTAGGTGGGGGGGGCGCATCTATGGCTACACCTTC. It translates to CSARWGGRIYGYTF.

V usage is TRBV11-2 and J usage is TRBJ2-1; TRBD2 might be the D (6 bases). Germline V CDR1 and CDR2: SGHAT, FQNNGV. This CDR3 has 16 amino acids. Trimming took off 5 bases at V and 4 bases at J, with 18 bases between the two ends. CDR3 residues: CASSAGPRLDYNEQFF. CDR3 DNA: TGTGCCAGCAGCGCCGGACCACGACTAGATTACAATGAGCAGTTCTTC.

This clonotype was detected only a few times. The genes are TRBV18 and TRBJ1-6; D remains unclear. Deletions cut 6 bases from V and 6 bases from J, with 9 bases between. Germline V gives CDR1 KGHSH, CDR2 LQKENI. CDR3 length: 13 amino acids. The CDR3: CASSLDPNSPLHF. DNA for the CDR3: TGTGCCAGCTCCCTTGATCCTAATTCACCCCTCCACTTT.

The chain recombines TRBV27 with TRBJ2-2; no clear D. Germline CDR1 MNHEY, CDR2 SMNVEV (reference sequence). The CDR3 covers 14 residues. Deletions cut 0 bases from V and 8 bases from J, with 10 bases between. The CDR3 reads CASSLSPGWGELFF. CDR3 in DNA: TGTGCCAGCAGTTTATCACCGGGCTGGGGGGAGCTGTTTTTT.

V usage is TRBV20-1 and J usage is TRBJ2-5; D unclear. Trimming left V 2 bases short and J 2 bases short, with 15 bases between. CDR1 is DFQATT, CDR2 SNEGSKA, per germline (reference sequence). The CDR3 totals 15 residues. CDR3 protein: CSARWARRSQETQYF. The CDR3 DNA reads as TGCAGTGCTAGATGGGCCCGGAGATCTCAAGAGACCCAGTACTTC.